There are many counts of the clone carrying this TCR beta chain. Its antigen is as yet unknown. Tagging with unique molecular identifiers was applied to individual cDNA molecules. TCRdb processed the 5' RACE reads anew with MiXCR; each CDR3 protein has one entry. The table lists 60,000 or so distinct CDR3 sequences, around 12% of them singletons. Trimming took off 0 bases at V and 2 bases at J, with 14 bases between the two ends. CDR1 and CDR2 from the germline V gene are DFQATT and SNEGSKA (reference sequence). CDR3 length equals 16 residues. The source of the sample is a study of early T cells in non-severe SARS-CoV-2 infection. About the study: Sequencing input comprised bulk RNA from unsorted whole blood; chain pairing was not available.

General observations from the study: Matches to VDJdb favored anti-spike CD8 responses and missed private and CD4 specificities.

The chain carries TRBV20-1 and TRBJ1-3; D is ambiguous. This specimen was whole blood, taken at baseline. This receptor was taken from an adult who was a healthcare worker with PCR-confirmed SARS-CoV-2 infection or an uninfected control (not recorded which). The CDR3 region has the DNA TGCAGTGCTAGAGATCTGGGCGAATTAGCTGGAAACACCATATATTTT. Its protein is CSARDLGELAGNTIYF.